The 19 T cell receptor beta chains below all came from one sample that was sequenced in a study of T-cell memory formation after mild COVID-19. Via MiXCR, TCRdb re-called the 5' RACE reads, giving one row per CDR3 protein. The sample comprises about 360,000 distinct CDR3 sequences, approximately 15% of which are singletons, and roughly a fifth rests with the top ten. The sequencing sample was made of PBMCs or a T cell subset sorted from them (not recorded which). The source of these receptors is a man younger than 35 who had mild COVID-19 (a few samples of this study predate the infection). Cell type and time point are not known.

The chain recombines TRBV24-1 with TRBJ1-2; D ambiguous. The CDR3 contains 13 residues. Deletions cut 3 bases from V and 2 bases from J, with 6 bases between. Germline lookup yields CDR1 KGHDR and CDR2 SFDVKD. The CDR3 loop is CATSDGRNYGYTF. The CDR3 DNA follows: TGTGCCACCAGTGATGGACGGAACTATGGCTACACCTTC.

This clonotype was detected a few times. CDR3 sequence reads: CASGFMTGATVEQFF. CDR3 DNA: TGTGCTAGTGGTTTCATGACGGGGGCAACGGTTGAGCAGTTCTTC. The V gene is TRBV12-5, the J gene TRBJ2-1; either TRBD1 or TRBD2 may fit D (6 bases each). Trimming removed 3 bases at V and 9 bases at J, with 18 bases between. CDR1 is LGHNT, CDR2 FRNRAP, per germline. The length of the CDR3 is 15 residues.

This clonotype was seen a handful of times. The chain uses TRBV9 and TRBJ2-5; 9 nucleotides agree with TRBD2. The germline V gene encodes CDR1 SGDLS and CDR2 YYNGEE. The trim removed 0 bases at V and 2 bases at J, leaving 5 bases unmatched. The length of the CDR3 is 16 residues. CDR3 sequence (DNA): TGTGCCAGCAGCGTAGGATACAGCGGGGGGCAAGAGACCCAGTACTTC. Amino acids: CASSVGYSGGQETQYF.

The chain couples TRBV7-8 to TRBJ2-3, with 12 bases aligning to TRBD2. With V trimmed by 4 bases and J by 0 bases, 5 bases remained unmatched. This CDR3 is built from 17 residues. Per germline, CDR1 SGHVS and CDR2 FQNEAQ. The CDR3 DNA follows: TGTGCCAGCAGCTCGACTAGCGGGGGTGCTAGCACAGATACGCAGTATTTT. It is translated as CASSSTSGGASTDTQYF.

The chain combines TRBV7-9 with TRBJ2-3; no clear D gene. CDR3 length: 14 amino acids. Trimming cost V 2 bases and J 6 bases, with 12 bases left between them. The V gene's germline CDR1 is SEHNR and CDR2 FQNEAQ (reference sequence). Here the CDR3 reads CASSLTELLDTQYF. CDR3 nucleotide sequence: TGTGCCAGCAGCTTAACCGAGCTCCTCGATACGCAGTATTTT.

This chain uses TRBV19 with TRBJ1-1, with D unresolved. Germline V gene data show CDR1 as LNHDA and CDR2 as SQIVND (reference sequence). CDR3 length: 14 amino acids. V was trimmed by 5 bases and J by 2 bases, leaving 12 bases between them. The CDR3 sequence is CASSPRQSNTEAFF. The CDR3, as DNA: TGTGCCAGTAGTCCACGCCAGTCCAACACTGAAGCTTTCTTT.

The rearrangement joins TRBV19 to TRBJ1-1; 10 bases map to TRBD1. Unmatched junction bases numbered 8, after V lost 4 bases and J lost 6 bases. The CDR3 sequence is 15 residues long. Germline CDR1 LNHDA, CDR2 SQIVND (reference sequence). CDR3 nucleotide sequence: TGTGCCAGTAGTACCACGGGACAGGGGTGGGCTGAAGCTTTCTTT. It yields the protein CASSTTGQGWAEAFF.

This clonotype was seen more than once but under ten times. The rearrangement joins TRBV20-1 to TRBJ2-4; 13 bases are a match to TRBD2. The CDR3 covers 15 residues. Trimming removed 5 bases from V and 3 bases from J; junction bases left unmatched: 4. Germline V gene lookup returns CDR1 DFQATT and CDR2 SNEGSKA (reference sequence). For the CDR3, the DNA is TGCAGTGCTCGACGACTAGCGGGGGGCAAAAACATTCAGTACTTC. Its translation is CSARRLAGGKNIQYF.

This clonotype was counted once. V is TRBV4-2 and J is TRBJ1-3, with a weak D call TRBD1 (6 bases). Germline V gene sequence: CDR1 LGHNA, CDR2 YNFKEQ. V gave up 1 base and J gave up 1 base, with 23 bases separating them. The CDR3 runs 20 residues. The CDR3 reads CASSQAKLWGAASSGNTIYF. The CDR3, as DNA: TGTGCCAGCAGCCAAGCAAAACTGTGGGGGGCGGCCTCTTCTGGAAACACCATATATTTT.

The chain recombines TRBV4-1 with TRBJ1-6; D not resolved. This CDR3 is 14 amino acids long. The V gene lost 6 bases and the J gene lost 7 bases, with 13 bases spanning the gap. Per germline, CDR1 MGHRA and CDR2 YSYEKL. CDR3 in amino acids: CASSENLSNSPLHF. For the CDR3, the DNA is TGCGCCAGCAGTGAAAACCTTTCAAATTCACCCCTCCACTTT.

The J gene is TRBJ2-2, the V gene TRBV4-1; TRBD1 aligns across 8 bases. This CDR3 is built from 15 residues. CDR1 is MGHRA and CDR2 is YSYEKL in the germline V gene. The trim removed 4 bases at V and 6 bases at J, leaving 7 bases unmatched. The CDR3 sequence is CASSLRQGWAGELFF. CDR3 coding DNA: TGCGCCAGCAGCCTACGACAGGGGTGGGCCGGGGAGCTGTTTTTT.

The gene calls are TRBV7-9 and TRBJ2-7; D gene ambiguous. CDR3 length: 12 amino acids. Germline loops: CDR1 SEHNR, CDR2 FQNEAQ (reference sequence). Trimming stripped 3 bases from V and 6 bases from J, with 9 bases between. CDR3 sequence: CASSFAVGEQYV. Written as DNA, the CDR3 is TGTGCCAGCAGCTTCGCGGTGGGCGAGCAGTACGTC.

V gene TRBV7-9 combines with J gene TRBJ1-2; the D is unclear. CDR3 length: 12 amino acids. Germline V gene lookup returns CDR1 SEHNR and CDR2 FQNEAQ (reference sequence). V was clipped by 3 bases and J by 6 bases, with 8 bases between them. The CDR3 loop is CASSLSVDGYTF. The DNA for the CDR3 is TGTGCCAGCAGCTTGAGCGTTGATGGCTACACCTTC.

This chain uses TRBV11-2 with TRBJ2-7, with D perhaps matching TRBD1 (5 bases). From germline, CDR1 is SGHAT and CDR2 FQNNGV. The CDR3 sequence is 13 residues long. Trimming shortened V by 0 bases and J by 9 bases, and 12 bases separated the two germline ends. The CDR3 DNA sequence: TGTGCCAGCAGCTTAGAGGGTGCAAGGGGGCAGTACGTC. Translating it yields CASSLEGARGQYV.

At least ten counts were recorded for this clonotype. The chain links TRBV5-1 to TRBJ2-7; D unclear. The V end was cut by 1 base, the J end by 2 bases, with 10 bases between. Germline V gives CDR1 SGHRS, CDR2 YFSETQ. CDR3 length: 14 amino acids. Written as DNA, the CDR3 is TGCGCCAGCAGCTTGACAGTCATGACCTACGAGCAGTACTTC. Its protein product is CASSLTVMTYEQYF.

This clonotype was observed a handful of times. This chain links TRBV7-2 with TRBJ2-5, with D possibly being TRBD1 (6 bases). This CDR3 spans 17 amino acids. Germline-derived CDR1 and CDR2 are SGHTA and FQGNSA. V was trimmed by 3 bases and J by 4 bases, leaving 21 bases between them. In DNA form, the CDR3 reads TGTGCCAGCAGCTTGCTTTCGGGGACAAGAGGAGGAGAGACCCAGTACTTC. Translating gives CASSLLSGTRGGETQYF.

The V call is TRBV11-2, the J call TRBJ1-3, with D maybe TRBD1 (5 bases). V dropped 1 base and J dropped 0 bases, with 13 bases sitting between them. Germline V lookup: CDR1 SGHAT, CDR2 FQNNGV. This CDR3 is 17 amino acids long. The CDR3 DNA follows: TGTGCCAGCAGCTTAGCATTGGGGCCACTCTCTGGAAACACCATATATTTT. Translated, it gives CASSLALGPLSGNTIYF.

This clonotype was recorded a few times. This chain joins TRBV6-2 or TRBV6-3 and TRBJ2-5; D is perhaps TRBD1 or TRBD2 (6 bases each). Per germline, CDR1 MNHEY and CDR2 SVGEGT. The CDR3 has 14 residues. V was pared by 7 bases and J by 4 bases, with 16 bases between. DNA of the CDR3: TGTGCCAGCACCGAGGGGGGCAACTTAGAGACCCAGTACTTC. Protein product: CASTEGGNLETQYF.

This chain uses TRBV7-9 with TRBJ1-1; D unclear. CDR1 and CDR2 from the germline V gene are SEHNR and FQNEAQ (reference sequence). The V gene lost 2 bases and the J gene lost 1 base, with 5 bases spanning the gap. The CDR3 extends over 13 amino acids. DNA of the CDR3: TGTGCCAGCAGCTTAAACCAGAACACTGAAGCTTTCTTT. It is translated as CASSLNQNTEAFF. The full variable domain, its missing parts supplied by reference TRBV7-9 and TRBJ1-1, is DTGVSQNPRHKITKRGQNVTFRCDPISEHNRLYWYRQTLGQGPEFLTYFQNEAQLEKSRLLSDRFSAERPKGSFSTLEIQRTEQGDSAMYLCASSLNQNTEAFFGQGTRLTVV.